The 31 T cell receptor beta chains listed next were all sequenced from one sample in a study of response to subunit inactivated influenza vaccine. MiXCR was run by TCRdb on the RT-PCR reads, yielding one entry per CDR3 protein. The sample includes roughly 780,000 distinct CDR3 sequences, about 18% seen only once; the top ten take about 11%. The material sequenced was PBMCs from blood, taken roughly 5 days after vaccination. The receptors here all came from a man over 45 who received an inactivated influenza vaccine.

The sample holds a few counts of this clonotype. This chain links TRBV7-2 with TRBJ2-7, with TRBD2 identical over 10 bases. CDR1 is SGHTA and CDR2 is FQGNSA in the germline V gene. The CDR3 covers 15 residues. The V gene end was trimmed by 5 bases and the J gene end by 3 bases; junction bases not matched to a gene: 7. The CDR3 reads CASSPGTSVFYEQYF. For the CDR3, the DNA is TGTGCCAGCAGCCCCGGGACTAGCGTATTCTACGAGCAGTACTTC.

This clonotype has just a few counts. The genes are TRBV7-2 and TRBJ2-1; TRBD1 aligns across 8 bases. The germline V gene encodes CDR1 SGHTA and CDR2 FQGNSA. This CDR3 has 15 residues. J lost 8 bases, V lost 5 bases, and 11 bases had no gene match. In nucleotides, the CDR3 is TGTGCCAGCAGCCAGACCTGGACAGGGTATGATGAGCAGTTCTTC. It specifies CASSQTWTGYDEQFF.

The chain couples TRBV20-1 to TRBJ1-5, with 7 nucleotides matching TRBD1. J gave up 7 bases and V 3 bases, and 12 bases lay outside the gene matches. This CDR3 spans 15 amino acids. Germline V gene sequence: CDR1 DFQATT, CDR2 SNEGSKA (reference sequence). The CDR3 is CSARKTGHVVQPQHF. The DNA for the CDR3 is TGCAGTGCTAGGAAGACAGGGCATGTGGTCCAGCCCCAGCATTTT.

This clonotype was seen ten or more times. J is TRBJ2-3 and V is TRBV12-3 or TRBV12-4; TRBD2 matches 10 bases. This CDR3 is built from 16 residues. Unmatched junction bases numbered 4, after V lost 3 bases and J lost 1 base. The DNA of the CDR3 is TGTGCCAGCAGTTTTTTAACTAGCGGGGGCACAGATACGCAGTATTTT. The encoded protein is CASSFLTSGGTDTQYF.

The gene calls are TRBV7-2 and TRBJ2-1, with TRBD2 identical over 7 bases. Germline V gene data show CDR1 as SGHTA and CDR2 as FQGNSA. Trimming cost V 6 bases and J 15 bases; bases outside gene matches: 17. The CDR3 length is 14 residues. CDR3 sequence (DNA): TGTGCCAGCAGTAATACTAGCGCGGGGCCCACATTGTTCTTC. Translating gives CASSNTSAGPTLFF.

The chain uses TRBV6-2 or TRBV6-3 and TRBJ2-7; weak D call: TRBD1 (5 bases). Germline CDR1 is MNHEY and CDR2 is SVGEGT. The CDR3 spans 13 residues. V was shortened by 2 bases and J by 8 bases, with 13 bases between the two germline ends. DNA for the CDR3: TGTGCCAGCAGTTACGACAGTATTGATAAGCAGTACTTC. Protein: CASSYDSIDKQYF.

V usage is TRBV5-5 and J usage is TRBJ2-3, with TRBD2 identical over 7 bases. The length of the CDR3 is 14 residues. Germline V gene data show CDR1 as SGHKS and CDR2 as YYEKEE (reference sequence). Losses at the gene ends were 5 bases for V and 8 bases for J; bases not matched to a gene: 11. The CDR3 reads CASRPWGAGTTQYF. For the CDR3, the DNA is TGTGCCAGCAGACCGTGGGGAGCGGGGACTACGCAGTATTTT.

The rearrangement links TRBV6-5 to TRBJ2-5, with a weak D call TRBD2 (5 bases). CDR1 is MNHEY, CDR2 SVGAGI, per germline. Trimming shortened V by 0 bases and J by 4 bases, and 15 bases separated the two germline ends. CDR3 length: 16 residues. In nucleotides, the CDR3 is TGTGCCAGCAGTTACTCTCGAGGGCGGTGGGGAGAGACCCAGTACTTC. As protein: CASSYSRGRWGETQYF.

As concerns this clonotype: A much larger clone lies one base from this, so it may be a read error. V gene TRBV2 combines with J gene TRBJ2-7; 9 bases line up with TRBD1. Germline CDR1 reads SNHLY; CDR2 reads FYNNEI. The CDR3 has 12 amino acids. J lost 3 bases, V lost 9 bases, and 3 bases had no gene match. The CDR3: CARGQGFYEQYF. For the CDR3, the DNA is TGTGCCAGGGGACAGGGTTTCTACGAGCAGTACTTC.

This clonotype was seen only a few times. J is TRBJ2-3 and V is TRBV7-2; D is uncertain. The CDR3 runs 13 residues. Germline V gene data show CDR1 as SGHTA and CDR2 as FQGNSA. Trimming pared 5 bases from V and 6 bases from J, leaving 12 bases between. The CDR3 is CASSPPMKDTQYF. The CDR3 region has the DNA TGTGCCAGCAGCCCACCTATGAAGGATACGCAGTATTTT.

There are a few counts of this clonotype. The V gene is TRBV11-2, the J gene TRBJ1-4; D ambiguous. The CDR3 totals 14 residues. Trimming took off 3 bases at V and 2 bases at J, with 7 bases between the two ends. Germline-derived CDR1 and CDR2 are SGHAT and FQNNGV. The CDR3 is CASSFGVTNEKLFF. As DNA, the CDR3 is TGTGCCAGCAGCTTTGGGGTCACTAATGAAAAACTGTTTTTT.

V usage is TRBV4-3 and J usage is TRBJ1-2; D is ambiguous. Germline V gene sequence: CDR1 LGHNA, CDR2 YSLEER. The CDR3 is made up of 14 amino acids. V was trimmed by 4 bases and J by 3 bases, leaving 12 bases between them. The CDR3 coding sequence is TGCGCCAGCAGCCCAGGCCCCGGGGACTATGGCTACACCTTC. Amino acid sequence: CASSPGPGDYGYTF.

This sequence joins TRBV20-1 and TRBJ2-1, with 7 bases identical to TRBD2. CDR1 is DFQATT, CDR2 SNEGSKA, per germline (reference sequence). The ends lost 6 bases at V and 7 bases at J; junction bases unmatched: 21. The CDR3 contains 17 residues. The CDR3 protein is CSARSRGWGGYRNEQFF. The CDR3 region has the DNA TGCAGTGCCCGCTCTAGAGGGTGGGGGGGTTATAGGAATGAGCAGTTCTTC.

This chain links TRBV7-6 with TRBJ2-5; D perhaps matches TRBD2 (6 bases). CDR1 and CDR2 (germline): SGHVS, FNYEAQ. The CDR3 totals 16 residues. Trimming shortened V by 1 base and J by 2 bases, and 14 bases separated the two germline ends. The CDR3 coding sequence is TGTGCCAGCAGCTTAGGGATAGGGCGGGGTCAAGAGACCCAGTACTTC. It yields the protein CASSLGIGRGQETQYF. The full variable domain, in which reference TRBV7-6 and TRBJ2-5 provide the parts outside the CDR3, is GAGVSQSPRYKVTKRGQDVALRCDPISGHVSLYWYRQALGQGPEFLTYFNYEAQQDKSGLPNDRFSAERPEGSISTLTIQRTEQRDSAMYRCASSLGIGRGQETQYFGPGTRLLVL.

This clonotype was seen more than once but under ten times. The CDR3 sequence is CASSYTSGVYEQYF. For the CDR3, the DNA is TGTGCCAGCAGTTATACTAGCGGGGTCTACGAGCAGTACTTC. The rearrangement uses TRBV6-2 or TRBV6-3 and TRBJ2-7; 10 bases fit TRBD2. This CDR3 is built from 14 residues. With 3 bases clipped from V and 3 bases from J, the junction kept 2 bases outside the gene matches. CDR1 is MNHEY and CDR2 is SVGEGT in the germline V gene.

V and J are TRBV6-2 or TRBV6-3 and TRBJ1-6; D not resolved. The CDR3 length is 16 residues. Trimming took 7 bases from V and 5 from J, leaving 18 bases between them. The germline V gene has CDR1 MNHEY and CDR2 SVGEGT. The CDR3 loop reads CASKRAPRDNNSPLHF. For the CDR3, the DNA is TGTGCCAGCAAGAGAGCTCCGCGGGATAATAATTCACCCCTCCACTTT.

The chain recombines TRBV7-8 with TRBJ1-1; TRBD1 matches at 8 bases. This CDR3 has 15 residues. Trimming cost V 2 bases and J 4 bases; bases outside gene matches: 6. Germline values: CDR1 SGHVS, CDR2 FQNEAQ. CDR3 loop: CASSLLDRGPTEAFF. The CDR3 DNA sequence: TGTGCCAGCAGCTTACTAGACAGGGGCCCCACTGAAGCTTTCTTT.

This clonotype was seen a handful of times. The chain recombines TRBV25-1 with TRBJ2-1; 10 bases are a match to TRBD2. The CDR3 spans 18 residues. V dropped 1 base and J dropped 5; count of bases not matched to a gene: 11. The germline V gene has CDR1 MGHDK and CDR2 SYGVNS. The DNA for the CDR3 is TGTGCCAGCAGTGAATCTTCCCAGGGGCTAGCGGGAGACAATGAGCAGTTCTTC. The encoded protein is CASSESSQGLAGDNEQFF.

This clonotype was seen a few times. The rearrangement uses TRBV7-2 and TRBJ2-1, with a weak D call TRBD1 (6 bases). Between the trimmed V and J ends, which lost 5 bases and 10 bases, there was a span of 18 bases. CDR1 is SGHTA, CDR2 FQGNSA, per germline. The CDR3 runs 14 residues. CDR3 nucleotide sequence: TGTGCCAGCAGCCCTAGCCCCGGACAGCGGGAGCAGTTCTTC. Its protein product is CASSPSPGQREQFF.

The table lists this clonotype with a few counts. The chain uses TRBV10-3 and TRBJ2-1; 7 bases match TRBD1. The germline V gene has CDR1 ENHRY and CDR2 SYGVKD. The CDR3 length is 14 residues. The V and J ends lost 4 bases and 7 bases, in that order; junction bases with no gene match: 7. This chain's CDR3 is CAISGHRGVNEQFF. Written as DNA, the CDR3 is TGTGCCATCAGTGGCCACAGGGGTGTAAATGAGCAGTTCTTC.

There are many counts of this clonotype. This chain connects TRBV20-1 to TRBJ2-2, with 9 nucleotides matching TRBD2. This CDR3 has 17 amino acids. Trimming removed 3 bases from V and 1 base from J; junction bases left unmatched: 9. Germline V CDR1 and CDR2: DFQATT, SNEGSKA (reference sequence). CDR3 bases: TGCAGTGCTAGGGGTAGCGGGAGTCCCCAGAACACCGGGGAGCTGTTTTTT. This gives the protein CSARGSGSPQNTGELFF.

In its sample, this clonotype was seen a few times. V usage is TRBV20-1 and J usage is TRBJ2-7; no clear D gene. CDR1 DFQATT and CDR2 SNEGSKA come from the germline V gene (reference sequence). CDR3 length equals 14 residues. The V end lost 4 bases, the J end lost 0 bases, and 13 bases lay between the germline ends. The CDR3 reads CSAKVWGSSYEQYF. The CDR3 DNA follows: TGCAGTGCTAAGGTTTGGGGTAGCTCCTACGAGCAGTACTTC.

This clonotype was detected once. The chain couples TRBV5-1 to TRBJ2-7; 13 nucleotides line up with TRBD2. The CDR3 is made up of 17 amino acids. V was pared by 4 bases and J by 4 bases, with 11 bases of the junction left unmatched. Germline V gene lookup returns CDR1 SGHRS and CDR2 YFSETQ. The CDR3 coding sequence is TGCGCCAGCAGCCCCGGGACTAGCGGGACTCTTAGATACGAGCAGTACTTC. Protein: CASSPGTSGTLRYEQYF.

There are a few counts of this clonotype. The rearrangement uses TRBV5-1 and TRBJ2-5; 9 bases map to TRBD2. The junction had 8 bases not matched to a gene; V was cut back by 3 bases and J by 2 bases. CDR3 length equals 16 residues. Germline V CDR1 and CDR2: SGHRS, YFSETQ. The CDR3 DNA sequence: TGCGCCAGCAGCTGGGGGTCTAGCGGGGTACAAGAGACCCAGTACTTC. It is translated as CASSWGSSGVQETQYF.

This clonotype occurred a few times. A junction end diverges from the germline sequence, so it may reflect a read error. The rearrangement joins TRBV20-1 to TRBJ2-7; 9 nucleotides line up with TRBD1. CDR3 size: 15 residues. The V gene's germline CDR1 is DFQATT and CDR2 SNEGSKA (reference sequence). CDR3 region: CSAGDSGQGTYEQYF. CDR3 nucleotide sequence: TGCAGTGCTGGAGACTCGGGACAGGGAACCTACGAGCAGTACTTC.

This clonotype has just a few counts. CDR3 bases: TGCAGTGTCCCAGCGACGCAGGGCACAGATACGCAGTATTTT. Translation: CSVPATQGTDTQYF. This chain uses TRBV20-1 with TRBJ2-3, with no clear D. The CDR3 loop spans 14 amino acids. The V end was cut by 7 bases, the J end by 1 base, with 15 bases between. Germline V gene data show CDR1 as DFQATT and CDR2 as SNEGSKA (reference sequence).

Only a few counts were recorded for this clonotype. The V call is TRBV4-3, the J call TRBJ2-7, with D perhaps matching TRBD1 (5 bases). CDR1 and CDR2 (germline): LGHNA, YSLEER. CDR3 size: 14 residues. The V gene lost 0 bases and the J gene lost 0 bases, with 6 bases spanning the gap. CDR3 sequence: CASSQDQGSYEQYF. The CDR3 bases are TGCGCCAGCAGCCAAGATCAGGGCTCCTACGAGCAGTACTTC.

The chain combines TRBV7-9 with TRBJ1-1; D might be TRBD1 (5 bases). The CDR3 is 14 amino acids. Germline assignment: CDR1 SEHNR and CDR2 FQNEAQ (reference sequence). Trimming took 6 bases from V and 14 from J, leaving 25 bases between them. In DNA form, the CDR3 reads TGTGCCAGCAGTACCCCCCAGGCGGGCCTTGGGGCGTTCTTT. This sequence encodes CASSTPQAGLGAFF.

This clonotype has a handful of counts. The rearrangement uses TRBV7-3 and TRBJ2-2, with D possibly matching TRBD1 (6 bases). The CDR3 sequence is 14 residues long. Trimming cost V 1 base and J 4 bases, with 7 bases left between them. Germline loops: CDR1 SGHTA, CDR2 FQGTGA. CDR3 protein: CASSLMTGTGELFF. Written as DNA, the CDR3 is TGTGCCAGCAGCTTAATGACAGGCACCGGGGAGCTGTTTTTT.

Only a few counts were recorded for this clonotype. This chain uses TRBV6-5 with TRBJ2-2; D unclear. Trimming cost V 2 bases and J 6 bases, with 13 bases left between them. The CDR3 length is 15 residues. Germline lookup yields CDR1 MNHEY and CDR2 SVGAGI. Written as DNA, the CDR3 is TGTGCCAGCAGTTACGGAATGACTGGGGCCGGGGAGCTGTTTTTT. It specifies CASSYGMTGAGELFF.

The genes are TRBV30 and TRBJ2-2, with TRBD2 matching 8 bases. The V and J ends lost 5 bases and 6 bases, in that order; junction bases with no gene match: 11. Looked up from germline, CDR1 is GTSNPN and CDR2 is SVGIG (reference sequence). The CDR3 has 15 amino acids. CDR3 sequence (DNA): TGTGCCTGGGGATACGGGGGGGCCCGGGCCGGGGAGCTGTTTTTT. Protein product: CAWGYGGARAGELFF.